The present T cell receptor beta chain was sequenced within a study of PD-1 blockade in mismatch repair-deficient tumors. Study-level information: Patients had about eleven mismatch repair-deficient cancer types and were previously treated and progressing.

On this clone: Its antigen is unknown.

Trimming at V came to 4 bases and at J to 1 base, leaving 9 bases not matched to a gene. Germline assignment: CDR1 SGHRS and CDR2 YFSETQ. The CDR3 extends over 18 amino acids. Points from the study as a whole: Tumor-resident clones, often undetectable pretreatment in blood, expanded then contracted after pembrolizumab.

Every patient had mismatch repair deficiency by PCR or immunohistochemistry. TCRs were sequenced from a few patients responding to pembrolizumab. Assay used: immunoSEQ multiplex PCR; TCRdb lists only in-frame clones, some missing. The data show 90,000 to 130,000 clones, over 60% seen once. This sequence joins TRBV5-1 and TRBJ2-1; 12 nucleotides line up with TRBD2. The sample consisted of peripheral blood, taken just over 59 weeks after starting pembrolizumab. The source is an adult with mismatch repair-deficient cancer. The DNA for the CDR3 is TGCGCCAGCAGCCACCCGACTAGCGGGAGTCGGTCCTACAATGAGCAGTTCTTC. Translating gives CASSHPTSGSRSYNEQFF.